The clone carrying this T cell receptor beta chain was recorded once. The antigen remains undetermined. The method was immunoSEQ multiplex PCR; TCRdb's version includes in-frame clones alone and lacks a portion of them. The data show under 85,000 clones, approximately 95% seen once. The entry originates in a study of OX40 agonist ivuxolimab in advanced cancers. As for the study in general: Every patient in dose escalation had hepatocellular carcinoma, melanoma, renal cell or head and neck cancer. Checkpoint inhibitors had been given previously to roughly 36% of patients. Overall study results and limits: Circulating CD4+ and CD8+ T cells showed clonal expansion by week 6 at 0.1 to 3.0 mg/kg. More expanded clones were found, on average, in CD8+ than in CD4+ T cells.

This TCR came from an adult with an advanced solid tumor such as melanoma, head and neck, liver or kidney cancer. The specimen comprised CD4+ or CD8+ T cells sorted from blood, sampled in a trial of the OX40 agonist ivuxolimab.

CDR3 DNA: TGTGCCAGCAGCGATAGCTCCTACGAGCAGTACTTC. Translating gives CASSDSSYEQYF. The chain recombines TRBV9 with TRBJ2-7; D uncertain. CDR3 size: 12 residues. V lost 3 bases to trimming and J lost 0 bases, with 4 bases between them. CDR1 is SGDLS and CDR2 is YYNGEE in the germline V gene.